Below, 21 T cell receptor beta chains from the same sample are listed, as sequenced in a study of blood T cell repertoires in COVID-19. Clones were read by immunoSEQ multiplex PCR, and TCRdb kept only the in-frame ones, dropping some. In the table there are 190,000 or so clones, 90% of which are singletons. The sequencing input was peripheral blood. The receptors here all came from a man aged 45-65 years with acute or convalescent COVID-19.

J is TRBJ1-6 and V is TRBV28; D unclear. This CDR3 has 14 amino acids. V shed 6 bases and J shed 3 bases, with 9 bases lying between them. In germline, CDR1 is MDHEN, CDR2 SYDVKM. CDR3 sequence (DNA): TGTGCCAGCAGCCCCGCGCACTATAATTCACCCCTCCACTTT. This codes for CASSPAHYNSPLHF. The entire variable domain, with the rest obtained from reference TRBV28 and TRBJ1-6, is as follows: DVKVTQSSRYLVKRTGEKVFLECVQDMDHENMFWYRQDPGLGLRLIYFSYDVKMKEKGDIPEGYSVSREKKERFSLILESASTNQTSMYLCASSPAHYNSPLHFGNGTRLTVT.

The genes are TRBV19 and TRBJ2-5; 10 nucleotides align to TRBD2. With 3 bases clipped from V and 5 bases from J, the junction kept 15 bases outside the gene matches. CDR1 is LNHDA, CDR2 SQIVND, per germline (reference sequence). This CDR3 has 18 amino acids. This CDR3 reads CASSMALAGDVYSETQYF. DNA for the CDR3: TGTGCCAGTAGTATGGCGCTAGCGGGGGATGTGTACAGTGAGACCCAGTACTTC.

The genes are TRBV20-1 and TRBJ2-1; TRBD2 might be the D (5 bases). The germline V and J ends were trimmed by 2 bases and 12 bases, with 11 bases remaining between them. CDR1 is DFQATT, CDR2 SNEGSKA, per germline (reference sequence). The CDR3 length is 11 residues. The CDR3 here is CSARTAARQFF. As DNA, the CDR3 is TGCAGTGCTAGAACAGCGGCACGGCAGTTCTTC.

The CDR3 loop reads CASQAGVGQPQHF. CDR3 nucleotide sequence: TGTGCCAGCCAGGCGGGGGTTGGTCAGCCCCAGCATTTT. The chain employs TRBV2 and TRBJ1-5; D possibly corresponds to TRBD1 (5 bases). Trimming left V 8 bases short and J 6 bases short, with 14 bases between. In germline, CDR1 is SNHLY, CDR2 FYNNEI. The CDR3 is 13 residues long.

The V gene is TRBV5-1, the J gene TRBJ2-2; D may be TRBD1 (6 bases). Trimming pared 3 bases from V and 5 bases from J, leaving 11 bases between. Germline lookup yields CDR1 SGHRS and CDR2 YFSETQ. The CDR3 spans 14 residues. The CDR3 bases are TGCGCCAGCAGCTCCCCAACAGGGACCGGGGAGCTGTTTTTT. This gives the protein CASSSPTGTGELFF.

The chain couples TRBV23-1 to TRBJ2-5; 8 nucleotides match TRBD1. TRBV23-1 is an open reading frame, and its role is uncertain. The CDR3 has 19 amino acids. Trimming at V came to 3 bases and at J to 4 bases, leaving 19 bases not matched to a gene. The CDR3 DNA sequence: TGCGCCAGCAGTCATACCCCCGGCGGGACAGGAGGGGTAGGAGAGACCCAGTACTTC. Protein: CASSHTPGGTGGVGETQYF.

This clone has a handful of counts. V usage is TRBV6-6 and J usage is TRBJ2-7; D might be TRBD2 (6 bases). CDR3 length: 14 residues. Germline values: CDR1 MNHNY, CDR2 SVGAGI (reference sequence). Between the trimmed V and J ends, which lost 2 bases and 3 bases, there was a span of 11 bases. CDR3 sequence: CASSYAGFNYEQYV. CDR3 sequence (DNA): TGTGCCAGCAGTTACGCGGGATTTAACTACGAGCAGTACGTC.

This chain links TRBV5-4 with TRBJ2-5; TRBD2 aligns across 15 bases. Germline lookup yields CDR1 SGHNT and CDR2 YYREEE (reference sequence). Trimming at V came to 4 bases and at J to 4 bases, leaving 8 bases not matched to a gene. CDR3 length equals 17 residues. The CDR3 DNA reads TGTGCCAGCAGCCGTACTGGACTAGCGGGAGGGCGAGAGACCCAGTACTTC. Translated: CASSRTGLAGGRETQYF.

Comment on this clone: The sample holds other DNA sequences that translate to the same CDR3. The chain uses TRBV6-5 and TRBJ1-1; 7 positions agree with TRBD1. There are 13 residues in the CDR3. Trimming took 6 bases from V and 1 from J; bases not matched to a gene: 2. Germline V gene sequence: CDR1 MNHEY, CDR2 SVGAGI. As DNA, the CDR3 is TGTGCCAGCAGACGGACAGGGAACACTGAAGCTTTCTTT. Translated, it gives CASRRTGNTEAFF.

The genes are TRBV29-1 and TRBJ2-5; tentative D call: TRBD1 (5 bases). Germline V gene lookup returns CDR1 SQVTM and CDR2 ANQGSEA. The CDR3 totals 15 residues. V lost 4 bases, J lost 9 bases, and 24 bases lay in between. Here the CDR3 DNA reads TGCAGCGTTGGGAGACAGCCTAACACCCAAGAAGCCCAGTACTTC. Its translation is CSVGRQPNTQEAQYF.

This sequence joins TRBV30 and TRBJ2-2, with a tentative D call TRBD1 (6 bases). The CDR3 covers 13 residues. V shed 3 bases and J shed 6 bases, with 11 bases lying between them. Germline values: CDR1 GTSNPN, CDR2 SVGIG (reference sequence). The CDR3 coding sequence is TGTGCCTGGAGCCAGGGGCTGGCCGGGGAGCTGTTTTTT. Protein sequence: CAWSQGLAGELFF.

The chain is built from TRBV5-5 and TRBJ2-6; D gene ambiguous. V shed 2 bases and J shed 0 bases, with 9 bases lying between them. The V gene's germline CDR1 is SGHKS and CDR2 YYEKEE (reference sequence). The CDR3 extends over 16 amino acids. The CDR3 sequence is CASSFRIDSGANVLTF. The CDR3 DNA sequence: TGTGCCAGCAGCTTCAGGATCGACTCTGGGGCCAACGTCCTGACTTTC. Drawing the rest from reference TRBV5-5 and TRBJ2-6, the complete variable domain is DAGVTQSPTHLIKTRGQQVTLRCSPISGHKSVSWYQQVLGQGPQFIFQYYEKEERGRGNFPDRFSARQFPNYSSELNVNALLLGDSALYLCASSFRIDSGANVLTFGAGSRLTVL.

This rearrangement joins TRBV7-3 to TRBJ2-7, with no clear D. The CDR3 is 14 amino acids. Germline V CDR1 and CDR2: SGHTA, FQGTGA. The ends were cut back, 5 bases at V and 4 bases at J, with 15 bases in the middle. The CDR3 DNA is TGTGCCAGCAGCCCGTTTTCGGGTGCATACGAGCAGTACTTC. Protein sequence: CASSPFSGAYEQYF.

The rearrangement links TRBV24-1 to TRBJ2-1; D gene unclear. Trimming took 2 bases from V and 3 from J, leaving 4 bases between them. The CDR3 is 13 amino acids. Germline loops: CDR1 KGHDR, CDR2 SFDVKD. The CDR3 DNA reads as TGTGCCACCAGTGATTACAGCTACAATGAGCAGTTCTTC. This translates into CATSDYSYNEQFF.

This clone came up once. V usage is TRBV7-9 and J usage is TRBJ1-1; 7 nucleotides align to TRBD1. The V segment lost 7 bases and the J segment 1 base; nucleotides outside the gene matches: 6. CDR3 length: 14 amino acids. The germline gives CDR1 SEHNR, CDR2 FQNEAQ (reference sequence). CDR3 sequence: CASKRGRQNTEAFF. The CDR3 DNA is TGTGCCAGCAAAAGGGGGCGACAGAACACTGAAGCTTTCTTT.

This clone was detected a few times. The CDR3: CASSQTGTSNTEAFF. CDR3 bases: TGCGCCAGCAGCCAAACCGGGACATCGAACACTGAAGCTTTCTTT. The chain joins TRBV4-1 to TRBJ1-1, with D perhaps matching TRBD1 (6 bases). The germline gives CDR1 MGHRA, CDR2 YSYEKL. The V and J ends lost 2 bases and 1 base respectively, with 11 bases between them. This CDR3 comprises 15 residues.

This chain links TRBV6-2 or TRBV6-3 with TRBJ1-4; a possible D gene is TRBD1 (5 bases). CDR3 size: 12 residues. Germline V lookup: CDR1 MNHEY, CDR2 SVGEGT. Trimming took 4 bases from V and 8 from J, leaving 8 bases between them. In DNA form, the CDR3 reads TGTGCCAGCAGTTTGAGACAGGAAAAACTGTTTTTT. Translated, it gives CASSLRQEKLFF.

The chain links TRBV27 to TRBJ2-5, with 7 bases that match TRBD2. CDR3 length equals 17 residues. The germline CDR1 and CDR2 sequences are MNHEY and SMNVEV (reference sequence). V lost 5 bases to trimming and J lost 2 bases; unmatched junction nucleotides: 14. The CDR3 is CASSPDGRVTQQETQYF. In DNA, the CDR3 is TGTGCCAGCAGTCCCGATGGGAGGGTAACCCAACAAGAGACCCAGTACTTC.

CDR3 DNA: TGTGCCAGCACTACCTTGGGGGGCACTGAAGCTTTCTTT. The encoded protein is CASTTLGGTEAFF. The chain joins TRBV6-6 to TRBJ1-1, with D possibly being TRBD1 (5 bases). Per the germline V gene, CDR1 is MNHNY and CDR2 is SVGAGI (reference sequence). V lost 7 bases to trimming and J lost 4 bases, with 13 bases between them. This CDR3 spans 13 amino acids.

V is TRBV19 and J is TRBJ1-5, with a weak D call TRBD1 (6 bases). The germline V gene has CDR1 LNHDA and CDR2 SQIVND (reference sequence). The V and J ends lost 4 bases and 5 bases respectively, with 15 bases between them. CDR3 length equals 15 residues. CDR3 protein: CASSNDQGRHQPQHF. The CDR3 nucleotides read TGTGCCAGTAGTAACGACCAGGGGCGGCATCAGCCCCAGCATTTT.

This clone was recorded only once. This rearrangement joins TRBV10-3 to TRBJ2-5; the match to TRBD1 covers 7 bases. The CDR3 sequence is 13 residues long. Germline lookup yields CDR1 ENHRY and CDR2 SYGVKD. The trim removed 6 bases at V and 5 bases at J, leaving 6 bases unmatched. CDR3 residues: CAISDRVQETQYF. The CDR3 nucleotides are TGTGCCATCAGCGACAGGGTTCAGGAGACCCAGTACTTC.